These 4 T cell receptor beta chains came from one sample sequenced in a study of CXCR3-negative and CXCR3-positive naive CD8 T cells (dated 2019 in TCRdb). The instrument given in TCRdb is NextSeq 550. The Human TCR Profiling Kit (MiLaboratory) was used to make UMI-labeled 5' RACE TRB cDNA libraries. Once TCRdb had reprocessed the reads, it stored one entry per CDR3 protein sequence and supplied no DNA. Per the sample table, the count is some 56,000 distinct CDR3 sequences. The ten largest clonotypes hold around 20% of the sample. Sequenced: memory CD8+ T cells from blood. What this sample's cell subset or site label stands for: conventional CD8+ memory T cells (TMEM), sorted as controls. These receptors came from a human donor in good health. Some clones in this sample may be carry-over from other donors' samples.

This rearrangement joins TRBV23-1 to TRBJ1-1; TCRdb's D call of TRBD1 is untestable without DNA. TRBV23-1 is an ORF for which the function is uncertain. CDR3 length equals 18 residues. The chain's CDR3 is CASSQSGQTGRQNTEAFF.

This chain joins TRBV27 and TRBJ2-5; TCRdb returns TRBD2, unconfirmable since there is no DNA. CDR3 length: 15 residues. The germline gives CDR1 MNHEY, CDR2 SMNVEV (reference sequence). CDR3 loop: CASSSRGHPEETQYF.

The chain combines TRBV20-1 with TRBJ2-1; without DNA, the TCRdb call of TRBD1 cannot be checked. This CDR3 region has 15 residues. Germline lookup yields CDR1 DFQATT and CDR2 SNEGSKA (reference sequence). This CDR3 is CSARQGTGDYNEQFF.

The V call is TRBV21-1, the J call TRBJ2-7; TCRdb proposes TRBD1, but this gene call is untestable without DNA. TRBV21-1 is labeled a pseudogene. There are 16 residues in the CDR3. CDR3 sequence reads: CASSKGSRGRMCEQYF.